Listed here are 5 T cell receptor beta chains from one sample, sequenced in a study of blood T cell repertoires in COVID-19. Assay used: immunoSEQ multiplex PCR; TCRdb lists only in-frame clones, some missing. In the table there are around 170,000 clones, around 84% of which are singletons. Sequencing used peripheral blood. Receptors were obtained from a man between 50 and 59 years old with active or convalescent COVID-19.

The gene calls are TRBV19 and TRBJ2-3; 7 nucleotides match TRBD1. V dropped 1 base and J dropped 4; count of bases not matched to a gene: 2. This CDR3 is built from 14 residues. Germline values: CDR1 LNHDA, CDR2 SQIVND (reference sequence). The CDR3 here is CASSIVTGPDTQYF. The CDR3 bases are TGTGCCAGTAGTATAGTGACAGGGCCAGATACGCAGTATTTT.

The chain joins TRBV10-2 to TRBJ2-3; 13 bases are shared with TRBD2. The ends lost 8 bases at V and 4 bases at J; junction bases unmatched: 3. Germline CDR1 WSHSY, CDR2 SAAADI. The CDR3 contains 14 residues. The CDR3 region is CASGTSGRADTQYF. In nucleotides, the CDR3 is TGCGCCAGCGGAACTAGCGGGAGGGCAGATACGCAGTATTTT.

This chain joins TRBV6-6 and TRBJ2-7; 11 nucleotides line up with TRBD1. CDR3 length: 15 amino acids. Losses at the gene ends were 6 bases for V and 5 bases for J; bases not matched to a gene: 9. Germline CDR1 reads MNHNY; CDR2 reads SVGAGI (reference sequence). The CDR3 sequence is CASRSPGQGAHEQYF. The CDR3 bases are TGTGCCAGCAGGAGTCCTGGACAGGGGGCCCACGAGCAGTACTTC.

The CDR3 loop is CASSSHSLGYEQYF. CDR3 DNA sequence: TGTGCCAGCAGTTCTCACAGCTTGGGCTACGAGCAGTACTTC. The rearrangement uses TRBV27 and TRBJ2-7, with no clear D. Looked up from germline, CDR1 is MNHEY and CDR2 is SMNVEV (reference sequence). There are 14 residues in the CDR3. V lost 4 bases, J lost 3 bases, and 13 bases lay in between.

This clone was seen just once. The chain has TRBV6-6 and TRBJ2-3, with no clear D. CDR1 and CDR2 (germline): MNHNY, SVGAGI (reference sequence). V gave up 4 bases and J gave up 5 bases, with 4 bases separating them. The CDR3 covers 11 residues. The CDR3 DNA follows: TGTGCCAGCAGTTTCGGAGATACGCAGTATTTT. It yields the protein CASSFGDTQYF.